What follows are 12 T cell receptor beta chains derived from one specimen sequenced in a study of siplizumab effects on memory and regulatory T cells. Some clones are missing from TCRdb's copy, which holds only in-frame ones; the method was immunoSEQ multiplex PCR. The data contain approximately 94,000 clones, around 92% of them singletons. Source material: CD4+ T cells sorted from blood. The receptors come from a human donor in good health.

The V and J genes are TRBV5-1 and TRBJ2-3, with TRBD2 matching over 13 bases. The germline gives CDR1 SGHRS, CDR2 YFSETQ. This CDR3 is built from 16 residues. The junction had 5 bases not matched to a gene; V was cut back by 3 bases and J by 4 bases. CDR3 in amino acids: CASSSRLAGGSDTQYF. CDR3 coding DNA: TGCGCCAGCAGCTCAAGACTAGCGGGGGGATCAGATACGCAGTATTTT.

CDR3 nucleotide sequence: TGCGCCAGCAGCCTCATTACTAGCGGGGGGGCTTACGAGCAGTACTTC. The encoded protein is CASSLITSGGAYEQYF. The V call is TRBV5-1, the J call TRBJ2-7, with 13 nucleotides matching TRBD2. The V and J ends lost 4 bases and 4 bases, in that order; junction bases with no gene match: 8. The length of the CDR3 is 16 residues. Germline CDR1 and CDR2: SGHRS and YFSETQ.

In this sample, this clone turned up once. The rearrangement uses TRBV2 and TRBJ2-3, with D perhaps matching TRBD1 (6 bases). The length of the CDR3 is 15 residues. Germline loops: CDR1 SNHLY, CDR2 FYNNEI. V was pared by 1 base and J by 2 bases, with 10 bases between. The CDR3 here is CASSEERQATDTQYF. The CDR3 DNA follows: TGTGCCAGCAGTGAAGAGCGACAGGCCACAGATACGCAGTATTTT.

The chain has TRBV25-1 and TRBJ2-6, with D possibly being TRBD1 (6 bases). V lost 7 bases to trimming and J lost 1 base, with 20 bases between them. The CDR3 is made up of 18 amino acids. Germline V lookup: CDR1 MGHDK, CDR2 SYGVNS. The CDR3 bases are TGTGCCAGCACCCACCCCGCAGGGGAGAAGTCTGGGGCCAACGTCCTGACTTTC. It translates to CASTHPAGEKSGANVLTF.

V usage is TRBV6-1 and J usage is TRBJ1-1; 7 bases are shared with TRBD1. This CDR3 is built from 14 residues. V trimming: 5 bases; J trimming: 1 base; junction bases outside the gene matches: 4. Germline V gene sequence: CDR1 MNHNS, CDR2 SASEGT. Here the CDR3 DNA reads TGTGCCAGCAGTACACAGGGGTCGAACACTGAAGCTTTCTTT. This sequence encodes CASSTQGSNTEAFF.

This clone was seen only once. The CDR3 protein is CASSRTGSTDTQYF. The CDR3 DNA reads as TGTGCCAGTAGTAGGACGGGTTCCACAGATACGCAGTATTTT. The chain couples TRBV19 to TRBJ2-3; the D is unclear. The ends were cut back, 4 bases at V and 2 bases at J, with 10 bases in the middle. CDR3 size: 14 residues. The germline V gene encodes CDR1 LNHDA and CDR2 SQIVND (reference sequence).

The V call is TRBV5-1, the J call TRBJ2-2; D not certain. CDR1 and CDR2 from the germline V gene are SGHRS and YFSETQ. The V end was cut by 0 bases, the J end by 4 bases, with 16 bases between. CDR3 length equals 17 residues. CDR3 in amino acids: CASSLAKGNDRTGELFF. CDR3 nucleotide sequence: TGCGCCAGCAGCTTGGCCAAGGGTAACGATCGCACCGGGGAGCTGTTTTTT.

The chain couples TRBV27 to TRBJ2-4, with D perhaps matching TRBD1 (9 bases). The CDR3 consists of 15 residues. V gave up 7 bases and J gave up 8 bases, with 21 bases separating them. CDR1 and CDR2 (germline): MNHEY, SMNVEV (reference sequence). CDR3 in amino acids: CASTPAGGQGDIQYF. In nucleotides, the CDR3 is TGTGCCAGCACCCCGGCGGGGGGACAGGGCGACATTCAGTACTTC.

The genes are TRBV11-3 and TRBJ2-7, with D possibly TRBD2 on 6 matching bases. V lost 4 bases, J lost 6 bases, and 10 bases lay in between. CDR3 size: 12 residues. Germline-derived CDR1 and CDR2 are SGHNT and YENEEA. CDR3 in DNA: TGTGCCAGCAGCTCCCTCGGGGGCGAGCAGTACTTC. Protein: CASSSLGGEQYF.

The chain employs TRBV6-5 and TRBJ2-5, with 7 bases aligning to TRBD1. CDR3 length: 14 amino acids. Germline V CDR1 and CDR2: MNHEY, SVGAGI. Trimming at V came to 5 bases and at J to 2 bases, leaving 5 bases not matched to a gene. The CDR3 here is CASSPRTGQETQYF. The CDR3 DNA reads as TGTGCCAGCAGTCCCCGGACAGGTCAAGAGACCCAGTACTTC.

The chain links TRBV6-5 to TRBJ2-3; D call uncertain. Germline CDR1 and CDR2: MNHEY and SVGAGI. V was trimmed by 5 bases and J by 4 bases, leaving 4 bases between them. The CDR3 has 11 residues. Here the CDR3 reads CASSIADTQYF. The DNA for the CDR3 is TGTGCCAGCAGTATAGCAGATACGCAGTATTTT.

This clone showed up just a few times. J is TRBJ1-1 and V is TRBV18; 8 bases are a match to TRBD1. Trimming removed 1 base from V and 2 bases from J; junction bases left unmatched: 12. This CDR3 is 18 amino acids long. CDR1 is KGHSH and CDR2 is LQKENI in the germline V gene. The CDR3 nucleotides are TGTGCCAGCTCACCACTAGGAAACAGGGGGAGGACTAACACTGAAGCTTTCTTT. It codes for CASSPLGNRGRTNTEAFF.